The 21 T cell receptor beta chains reported below all come from one sample, sequenced in a study of cytomegalovirus exposure and HLA in healthy donors. Use of 60 Vbeta and 13 Jbeta primers characterized the PCR. The table came from immunoSEQ multiplex PCR; TCRdb's copy has only in-frame clones and leaves some out. The profile shows about 170,000 clones, approximately 80% of them singletons. Sample: PBMCs. These receptors were obtained from a boy aged 2 to 9 in good health and CMV-seronegative.

This clone was counted a single time. V usage is TRBV5-4 and J usage is TRBJ1-1; 7 bases align to TRBD1. J lost 5 bases, V lost 1 base, and 2 bases had no gene match. CDR1 and CDR2 from the germline V gene are SGHNT and YYREEE (reference sequence). The CDR3 sequence is 13 residues long. This CDR3 reads CASSLPGGTEAFF. Here the CDR3 DNA reads TGTGCCAGCAGCTTGCCAGGGGGGACTGAAGCTTTCTTT.

This clone was picked up a small number of times. The chain combines TRBV30 with TRBJ2-7; 12 bases map to TRBD2. Germline V CDR1 and CDR2: GTSNPN, SVGIG (reference sequence). This CDR3 is 17 amino acids long. Trimming took 3 bases from V and 0 from J; bases not matched to a gene: 9. CDR3 region: CAWSRTSGILPSYEQYF. The DNA for the CDR3 is TGTGCCTGGAGCCGGACTAGCGGGATCCTACCCTCCTACGAGCAGTACTTC.

The V call is TRBV10-3, the J call TRBJ1-5, with D tentatively TRBD1 (5 bases). The V end was cut by 9 bases, the J end by 2 bases, with 17 bases between. Germline assignment: CDR1 ENHRY and CDR2 SYGVKD. CDR3 size: 15 residues. CDR3 sequence (DNA): TGTGCCATAGCCGGGGGTTCTGATGGCAATCAGCCCCAGCATTTT. This codes for CAIAGGSDGNQPQHF.

The chain employs TRBV4-1 and TRBJ1-1, with 9 positions matching TRBD1. With V trimmed by 0 bases and J by 6 bases, 11 bases remained unmatched. This CDR3 has 17 residues. Germline values: CDR1 MGHRA, CDR2 YSYEKL. CDR3 protein: CASSQDRGGTGLSEAFF. The CDR3 DNA sequence: TGCGCCAGCAGCCAAGATCGCGGGGGGACAGGGTTATCTGAAGCTTTCTTT.

J is TRBJ1-5 and V is TRBV28; TRBD1 is a possible D gene (5 bases). This CDR3 is 14 amino acids long. The germline V gene has CDR1 MDHEN and CDR2 SYDVKM. The V gene lost 2 bases and the J gene lost 7 bases, with 12 bases spanning the gap. The DNA for the CDR3 is TGTGCCAGCAGTTTACAGGGTTTACAACAGCCCCAGCATTTT. The encoded protein is CASSLQGLQQPQHF.

J is TRBJ1-4 and V is TRBV20-1; D gene uncertain. The CDR3 extends over 11 amino acids. The germline CDR1 and CDR2 sequences are DFQATT and SNEGSKA (reference sequence). V lost 3 bases to trimming and J lost 11 bases, with 10 bases between them. CDR3 sequence: CSASSAGKLFF. CDR3 DNA: TGCAGTGCTAGCAGTGCTGGTAAACTGTTTTTT.

The CDR3 DNA reads TGCAGCGTTGTCCGGGACAGGGATGGCGAGCAGTACTTC. Residues: CSVVRDRDGEQYF. This rearrangement joins TRBV29-1 to TRBJ2-7, with 9 bases aligning to TRBD1. Germline-derived CDR1 and CDR2 are SQVTM and ANQGSEA. The CDR3 sequence is 13 residues long. After removal of 4 bases from V and 6 bases from J, the junction contained 7 bases not matched to a gene.

The V call is TRBV29-1, the J call TRBJ2-1; TRBD2 aligns across 7 bases. V was clipped by 3 bases and J by 6 bases; unmatched bases: 8. The CDR3 runs 14 residues. Looked up from germline, CDR1 is SQVTM and CDR2 is ANQGSEA. CDR3 DNA: TGCAGCGTTGAGGCGGGAGACGTGGGCAATGAGCAGTTCTTC. Protein sequence: CSVEAGDVGNEQFF.

V gene TRBV19 combines with J gene TRBJ1-1, with 9 bases identical to TRBD1. The CDR3 runs to 15 residues. The V segment lost 7 bases and the J segment 2 bases; nucleotides outside the gene matches: 8. Germline V gene lookup returns CDR1 LNHDA and CDR2 SQIVND (reference sequence). CDR3 sequence: CASTRVTGGNTEAFF. The CDR3, as DNA: TGTGCCAGTACTCGTGTGACAGGGGGTAACACTGAAGCTTTCTTT.

The chain carries TRBV7-9 and TRBJ2-3, with D possibly matching TRBD1 (6 bases). Trimming took off 11 bases at V and 0 bases at J, with 12 bases between the two ends. The CDR3 consists of 13 residues. The germline V gene encodes CDR1 SEHNR and CDR2 FQNEAQ (reference sequence). CDR3 sequence (DNA): TGTGCCGAAGGCAGGGGAAGCACAGATACGCAGTATTTT. It specifies CAEGRGSTDTQYF.

The table lists this clone with a count of one. The genes are TRBV18 and TRBJ2-7; D call uncertain. Germline lookup yields CDR1 KGHSH and CDR2 LQKENI. V was pared by 3 bases and J by 1 base, with 10 bases between. The CDR3 consists of 14 residues. CDR3 in DNA: TGTGCCAGCTCACCTACAGAGATATCCTACGAGCAGTACTTC. Translating it yields CASSPTEISYEQYF. The full variable domain, its missing parts supplied by reference TRBV18 and TRBJ2-7, is NAGVMQNPRHLVRRRGQEARLRCSPMKGHSHVYWYRQLPEEGLKFMVYLQKENIIDESGMPKERFSAEFPKEGPSILRIQQVVRGDSAAYFCASSPTEISYEQYFGPGTRLTVT.

This sequence joins TRBV15 and TRBJ2-5; tentative D call: TRBD2 (6 bases). Trimming took 5 bases from V and 0 from J, leaving 22 bases between them. The CDR3 totals 18 residues. Germline V lookup: CDR1 LNHNV, CDR2 YYDKDF (reference sequence). The CDR3 loop is CATSSRPGIGLNQETQYF. The CDR3 DNA follows: TGTGCCACCAGCTCCCGTCCGGGGATAGGACTAAACCAAGAGACCCAGTACTTC.

Note on this clone: A junction end diverges from the germline sequence, so it may reflect a read error. Written as DNA, the CDR3 is TGTTCCAGCAGGGGACAGGGGAGGTACGAGCAGTACTTC. Translating it yields CSSRGQGRYEQYF. The chain links TRBV7-9 to TRBJ2-7; 10 bases line up with TRBD1. The CDR3 extends over 13 amino acids. The V gene's germline CDR1 is SEHNR and CDR2 FQNEAQ (reference sequence).

The chain uses TRBV7-2 and TRBJ1-4; D may be TRBD1 (6 bases). The CDR3 contains 14 residues. Germline V gene data show CDR1 as SGHTA and CDR2 as FQGNSA. V lost 4 bases and J lost 7, with 13 bases in between. The CDR3 DNA sequence: TGTGCCAGCAGCTCGACAGGAAGAGGTGAAAAACTGTTTTTT. This sequence encodes CASSSTGRGEKLFF.

V gene TRBV7-8 combines with J gene TRBJ2-6, with D possibly being TRBD1 (6 bases). V lost 6 bases to trimming and J lost 0 bases, with 18 bases between them. The CDR3 runs 18 residues. Per germline, CDR1 SGHVS and CDR2 FQNEAQ. CDR3 loop: CASSSRQVDFSGANVLTF. The CDR3 bases are TGTGCCAGCAGTTCCCGACAGGTAGATTTCTCTGGGGCCAACGTCCTGACTTTC.

J is TRBJ2-3 and V is TRBV27; 7 bases line up with TRBD2. Trimming took 6 bases from V and 9 from J; bases not matched to a gene: 6. Germline assignment: CDR1 MNHEY and CDR2 SMNVEV (reference sequence). The CDR3 is 12 amino acids. CDR3: CASSPLGGTQYF. In nucleotides, the CDR3 is TGTGCCAGCAGCCCTCTGGGGGGGACGCAGTATTTT.

The gene calls are TRBV11-2 and TRBJ2-1; TRBD2 is a possible D gene (5 bases). The CDR3 covers 14 residues. The V end was cut by 5 bases, the J end by 6 bases, with 14 bases between. Germline V gene lookup returns CDR1 SGHAT and CDR2 FQNNGV. This chain's CDR3 is CASSPLVAGNEQFF. CDR3 DNA sequence: TGTGCCAGCAGCCCCCTAGTGGCGGGCAATGAGCAGTTCTTC.

The J gene is TRBJ1-3, the V gene TRBV30; D gene unclear. The germline gives CDR1 GTSNPN, CDR2 SVGIG (reference sequence). The CDR3 sequence is 12 residues long. Trimming shortened V by 4 bases and J by 0 bases, and 4 bases separated the two germline ends. The DNA of the CDR3 is TGTGCCTGGACAGACTCTGGAAACACCATATATTTT. Translation: CAWTDSGNTIYF.

The chain is built from TRBV7-2 and TRBJ2-1; a weak D match, TRBD2 (6 bases). This CDR3 has 15 amino acids. CDR1 is SGHTA and CDR2 is FQGNSA in the germline V gene. V was shortened by 5 bases and J by 7 bases, with 18 bases between the two germline ends. The CDR3 nucleotides read TGTGCCAGCAGCCTGTCTAGTAGCGGACTTAATGAGCAGTTCTTC. Encoded protein: CASSLSSSGLNEQFF.

The rearrangement uses TRBV27 and TRBJ1-2; 8 bases align to TRBD1. This CDR3 has 15 amino acids. Germline loops: CDR1 MNHEY, CDR2 SMNVEV (reference sequence). Losses at the gene ends were 5 bases for V and 4 bases for J; bases not matched to a gene: 9. The CDR3 is CASSERDRPLYGYTF. As DNA, the CDR3 is TGTGCCAGCAGTGAGAGGGACAGGCCTCTCTATGGCTACACCTTC.

The rearrangement links TRBV6-6 to TRBJ2-1; weak D call: TRBD2 (5 bases). With 7 bases removed from V and 5 bases from J, the gap between germline ends came to 18 bases. CDR1 and CDR2 from the germline V gene are MNHNY and SVGAGI (reference sequence). This CDR3 has 15 amino acids. CDR3 region: CASTLDLAINNEQFF. For the CDR3, the DNA is TGTGCCAGCACTTTGGACTTAGCCATAAACAATGAGCAGTTCTTC.